These T cell receptor beta chains were read from a single sample in a study of Graves' ophthalmopathy and Graves' hyperthyroidism. TCRdb called the multiplex PCR reads again in MiXCR, with one record for every CDR3 protein. This sample yields hundreds of thousands of distinct CDR3 sequences, of which roughly 20% are seen a single time; roughly 3% belongs to the top ten. Source material: peripheral blood. The receptor set was obtained from a woman aged 18-29 years with stable Graves' hyperthyroidism. Each CDR3 is given with its conserved first and last residue. The D gene is left open where the match is weak. The listing skips clone size in some rows; elsewhere it reads once, few, many or a size class.

j_call v_call clone_size d_call cdr3_nt cdr3_aa
TRBJ2-7 TRBV10-3 many NA TGTGCCATCAGTGACAGTAAGGTATTCTACGAGCAGTACTTC CAISDSKVFYEQYF
TRBJ2-7 TRBV20-1 many NA TGCAGTGCTAGAGATCGGGCCTCCTACGAGCAGTACTTC CSARDRASYEQYF
TRBJ2-7 TRBV5-1 many TRBD1 TGCGCCAGCAGACTTACCGGGACAGGGTTCCACGAGCAGTACTTC CASRLTGTGFHEQYF
TRBJ2-7 TRBV6-1 many NA TGTGCCAGCAGTGAAGTTATCTACGAGCAGTACTTC CASSEVIYEQYF
TRBJ1-2 TRBV30 NA NA TGTGCCTGGAGTCGCTTGGCCTATGGCTACACCTTC CAWSRLAYGYTF
TRBJ2-6 TRBV11-1 many TRBD1 TGTGCCAGCAGCTTAGCGAGGGACAGGCCCTCTGGGGCCAACGTCCTGACTTTC CASSLARDRPSGANVLTF
TRBJ2-2 TRBV12-3/TRBV12-4 few NA TGTGCCAGCAGCCCCCTTGGGGTCCCCGGAGCCGGGGAGCTGTTTTTT CASSPLGVPGAGELFF
TRBJ1-1 TRBV6-1 many TRBD1 TGTGCCAGCAGACGGGACAGGGGCATGAACACTGAAGCTTTCTTT CASRRDRGMNTEAFF
TRBJ2-5 TRBV27 NA NA TGTGCCAGCATGCTAGGGGCGGGCGGATACCAAGAGACCCAGTACTTC CASMLGAGGYQETQYF
TRBJ1-1 TRBV6-1 few NA TGTGCCAGCAGTGAAGCGGACGGCAATGGTGAAGCTTTCTTT CASSEADGNGEAFF
TRBJ1-1 TRBV12-3/TRBV12-4 many NA TGTGCCAGCAGTTTGCGGCAGGGGTTTGGGAACACTGAAGCTTTCTTT CASSLRQGFGNTEAFF
TRBJ2-7 TRBV6-5 many TRBD1 TGTGCCAGCAGTTACTCAAGGACAGGGGGCTCCGAGCAGTACTTC CASSYSRTGGSEQYF
TRBJ1-1 TRBV11-2 many NA TGTGCCACCCAGAGAGCGGTAGGGGGACGGGGTAAAGCTTTCTTT CATQRAVGGRGKAFF
TRBJ1-1 TRBV10-3 many TRBD1 TGTGCCATCAGTGGCAGGACAGGGGGCGATGAAGCTTTCTTT CAISGRTGGDEAFF
TRBJ2-7 TRBV2 many NA TGTGCCAGCAGTGTTTACACCTACGAGCAGTACTTC CASSVYTYEQYF
TRBJ1-5 TRBV28 many TRBD1 TGTGCCAGCAGTCCACAGGGGTTGGGCAATCAGCCCCAGCATTTT CASSPQGLGNQPQHF
TRBJ2-7 TRBV29-1 NA NA TGCAGCGTTGAAGATCTGGAGGGGCGTAGGTACGAGCAGTACTTC CSVEDLEGRRYEQYF
TRBJ1-1 TRBV19 many NA TGTGCCAGTACCCATTCCCGAGTGGCAGACTGGACTGAAGCTTTCTTT CASTHSRVADWTEAFF
TRBJ1-1 TRBV6-5 NA NA TGTGCCAGCAGTTACTCCCGGCAGATAAACACTGAAGCTTTCTTT CASSYSRQINTEAFF
TRBJ2-5 TRBV5-1 many TRBD1 TGCGCCAGCAGCTTGCAACAGGGGTACGAGACCCAGTACTTC CASSLQQGYETQYF
TRBJ2-5 TRBV5-5 few NA TGTGCCAGCAGCTTGTACGGACAGCGGCAAGAGACCCAGTACTTC CASSLYGQRQETQYF
TRBJ1-5 TRBV6-2/TRBV6-3 NA TRBD1 TGTGCCAGCAGAACTCCCCACCGGGACAGGGGCGTTCAGCCCCAGCATTTT CASRTPHRDRGVQPQHF